This passage covers 27 T cell receptor beta chains from one sample sequenced in a study of response to subunit inactivated influenza vaccine. TCRdb ran MiXCR on the RT-PCR reads and lists one entry per CDR3 protein. The sample records 300,000 to 350,000 distinct CDR3 sequences, around a fifth being singletons. The sequencing used PBMCs from blood, collected less than 22 months after vaccination. These receptor sequences come from a man aged 45-69 years who received an inactivated influenza vaccine.

In its sample, this clonotype was seen many times. This sequence joins TRBV20-1 and TRBJ1-5; 9 positions agree with TRBD1. This CDR3 comprises 14 residues. V was clipped by 4 bases and J by 4 bases; unmatched bases: 5. Germline CDR1 and CDR2: DFQATT and SNEGSKA (reference sequence). The CDR3 sequence: CSAKQGARNQPQHF. As DNA, the CDR3 is TGCAGTGCTAAACAGGGGGCAAGAAATCAGCCCCAGCATTTT.

The chain uses TRBV30 and TRBJ1-5; the D gene is possibly TRBD1 (6 bases). Germline loops: CDR1 GTSNPN, CDR2 SVGIG (reference sequence). The CDR3 sequence is 15 residues long. Trimming shortened V by 5 bases and J by 4 bases, and 18 bases separated the two germline ends. This CDR3 reads CAWGRKYRENQPQHF. For the CDR3, the DNA is TGTGCCTGGGGTCGGAAGTACAGGGAGAATCAGCCCCAGCATTTT. The complete variable domain, with remaining parts taken from reference TRBV30 and TRBJ1-5, reads SQTIHQWPATLVQPVGSPLSLECTVEGTSNPNLYWYRQAAGRGLQLLFYSVGIGQISSEVPQNLSASRPQDRQFILSSKKLLLSDSGFYLCAWGRKYRENQPQHFGDGTRLSIL.

This clonotype was counted a single time. The genes are TRBV29-1 and TRBJ2-1; 12 bases align to TRBD1. Germline V lookup: CDR1 SQVTM, CDR2 ANQGSEA. Trimming cost V 5 bases and J 8 bases; bases outside gene matches: 10. CDR3 length: 15 residues. CDR3 bases: TGCAGCGTTACGCCAGGGACAGGGGGCCGGGATGAGCAGTTCTTC. Encoded protein: CSVTPGTGGRDEQFF.

This clonotype was seen more than once but under ten times. This rearrangement joins TRBV15 to TRBJ1-2, with D tentatively TRBD1 (5 bases). V lost 1 base to trimming and J lost 6 bases, with 18 bases between them. CDR3 length equals 16 residues. Germline lookup yields CDR1 LNHNV and CDR2 YYDKDF (reference sequence). CDR3 nucleotide sequence: TGTGCCACCAGCAGAGTAGCCAGGGCGGGTGTCGATGGCTACACCTTC. It specifies CATSRVARAGVDGYTF.

V usage is TRBV9 and J usage is TRBJ2-1; 10 bases align to TRBD2. This CDR3 is built from 15 residues. Germline V gene data show CDR1 as SGDLS and CDR2 as YYNGEE. Germline trimming cut 4 bases from V and 5 bases from J; bases unmatched to any gene: 6. Here the CDR3 reads CASSPQRGGHNEQFF. Written as DNA, the CDR3 is TGTGCCAGCAGCCCCCAGCGGGGGGGCCACAATGAGCAGTTCTTC.

V gene TRBV4-1 combines with J gene TRBJ2-1; no clear D gene. The V gene's germline CDR1 is MGHRA and CDR2 YSYEKL. V lost 0 bases, J lost 5 bases, and 8 bases lay in between. This CDR3 has 14 amino acids. CDR3 in DNA: TGCGCCAGCAGCCAAGATCGAGATGACAATGAGCAGTTCTTC. It is translated as CASSQDRDDNEQFF.

The chain uses TRBV6-1 and TRBJ2-3, with 14 bases aligning to TRBD2. Per the germline V gene, CDR1 is MNHNS and CDR2 is SASEGT. The CDR3 length is 18 residues. Trimming removed 7 bases from V and 1 base from J; junction bases left unmatched: 10. The CDR3 here is CASNPGTSGRVRTDTQYF. The CDR3 DNA reads as TGTGCCAGCAACCCCGGGACTAGCGGGAGAGTACGCACAGATACGCAGTATTTT.

V is TRBV12-3 or TRBV12-4 and J is TRBJ2-1; TRBD2 matches at 7 bases. There are 15 residues in the CDR3. V dropped 6 bases and J dropped 2; count of bases not matched to a gene: 7. CDR3 region: CASSPSGGAYNEQFF. CDR3 in DNA: TGTGCCAGCAGCCCTAGCGGAGGGGCCTACAATGAGCAGTTCTTC.

The sample holds a few counts of this clonotype. The chain combines TRBV6-9 with TRBJ2-7; D is unresolved. CDR3 length: 9 amino acids. The germline gives CDR1 MNHGY, CDR2 SVAAGI. V was trimmed by 7 bases and J by 5 bases, leaving 3 bases between them. The CDR3: CASKDEQYF. CDR3 nucleotide sequence: TGTGCCAGCAAGGACGAGCAGTACTTC.

This clonotype was recorded at least ten times. The V and J genes are TRBV6-1 and TRBJ1-1; 10 bases align to TRBD1. Germline CDR1 MNHNS, CDR2 SASEGT. The CDR3 runs 14 residues. After removal of 11 bases from V and 6 bases from J, the junction contained 12 bases not matched to a gene. CDR3 residues: CAWVETGGISEAFF. As DNA, the CDR3 is TGTGCCTGGGTTGAGACAGGGGGCATATCTGAAGCTTTCTTT.

In its sample, this clonotype was seen once. The chain carries TRBV20-1 and TRBJ2-3; D gene uncertain. The V gene lost 1 base and the J gene lost 0 bases, with 11 bases spanning the gap. The length of the CDR3 is 15 residues. Germline V gene sequence: CDR1 DFQATT, CDR2 SNEGSKA (reference sequence). In nucleotides, the CDR3 is TGCAGTGCTAGAGCCCTGCTAGAGAGCACAGATACGCAGTATTTT. Its protein product is CSARALLESTDTQYF.

This rearrangement joins TRBV6-1 to TRBJ2-3, with unresolved D. CDR1 and CDR2 (germline): MNHNS, SASEGT. Trimming left V 2 bases short and J 0 bases short, with 12 bases between. This CDR3 contains 16 residues. CDR3 nucleotide sequence: TGTGCCAGCAGTGAATACCGCCGTGCTAGCACAGATACGCAGTATTTT. Amino acid sequence: CASSEYRRASTDTQYF.

This chain links TRBV4-2 with TRBJ2-3, with a weak D call TRBD2 (5 bases). The V and J ends lost 0 bases and 5 bases respectively, with 12 bases between them. The CDR3 loop spans 15 amino acids. In germline, CDR1 is LGHNA, CDR2 YNFKEQ. CDR3 coding DNA: TGTGCCAGCAGCCAAGAAATACTAGTGGAAGATACGCAGTATTTT. Its protein product is CASSQEILVEDTQYF.

The chain combines TRBV4-1 with TRBJ1-2, with a possible D match to TRBD1 (5 bases). The CDR3 totals 19 residues. The germline gives CDR1 MGHRA, CDR2 YSYEKL. The V end was cut by 5 bases, the J end by 4 bases, with 29 bases between. For the CDR3, the DNA is TGCGCCAGCAGCAGAACCCGAGCGGGACTTCGAAGCGAGTCCTATGGCTACACCTTC. It specifies CASSRTRAGLRSESYGYTF.

This chain uses TRBV24-1 with TRBJ2-2; D is unresolved. Trimming stripped 10 bases from V and 3 bases from J, with 5 bases between. The CDR3 is 11 residues long. Germline V gene data show CDR1 as KGHDR and CDR2 as SFDVKD. The CDR3 loop reads CATGDTGELFF. The CDR3 region has the DNA TGTGCCACTGGGGACACCGGGGAGCTGTTTTTT.

This clonotype was detected a few times. The chain carries TRBV28 and TRBJ1-2, with D perhaps TRBD1 (5 bases). The CDR3 totals 15 residues. The V end was cut by 5 bases, the J end by 4 bases, with 17 bases between. Germline CDR1 and CDR2: MDHEN and SYDVKM. CDR3 region: CASSVGRAGFYGYTF. DNA for the CDR3: TGTGCCAGCAGTGTCGGCCGCGCAGGGTTCTATGGCTACACCTTC.

The chain couples TRBV28 to TRBJ2-3; 10 bases map to TRBD1. The CDR3 is 16 residues long. The junction had 4 bases not matched to a gene; V was cut back by 1 base and J by 3 bases. Germline lookup yields CDR1 MDHEN and CDR2 SYDVKM. CDR3 nucleotide sequence: TGTGCCAGCAGTTTATTTGGGGGACAGGGGACAGATACGCAGTATTTT. Translating gives CASSLFGGQGTDTQYF.

The genes are TRBV10-1 and TRBJ2-2; D unclear. Trimming removed 5 bases from V and 6 bases from J, with 10 bases in between. The CDR3 covers 13 residues. Germline CDR1 reads WNHNN; CDR2 reads SYGVQD (reference sequence). The CDR3, as DNA: TGCGCCAGCAGTCTAACAGCAGCCGGGGAGCTGTTTTTT. This codes for CASSLTAAGELFF.

In its sample, this clonotype was seen a few times. V usage is TRBV7-2 and J usage is TRBJ1-1; TRBD1 might be the D (5 bases). Germline loops: CDR1 SGHTA, CDR2 FQGNSA. This CDR3 has 13 residues. V lost 1 base to trimming and J lost 8 bases, with 11 bases between them. Here the CDR3 reads CASSLDVAGEAFF. The CDR3 DNA sequence: TGTGCCAGCAGCTTAGATGTGGCAGGGGAAGCTTTCTTT.

The V gene is TRBV15, the J gene TRBJ2-1; 8 nucleotides agree with TRBD1. The V segment lost 1 base and the J segment 8 bases; nucleotides outside the gene matches: 7. CDR3 size: 15 residues. The V gene's germline CDR1 is LNHNV and CDR2 YYDKDF (reference sequence). CDR3 loop: CATSRGVQGVDEQFF. The CDR3 DNA sequence: TGTGCCACCAGCAGAGGTGTACAGGGGGTCGATGAGCAGTTCTTC.

The rearrangement uses TRBV11-2 and TRBJ1-5; D is unclear. Germline V gene lookup returns CDR1 SGHAT and CDR2 FQNNGV. This CDR3 has 15 residues. Trimming took off 0 bases at V and 2 bases at J, with 8 bases between the two ends. Here the CDR3 reads CASSLEAAGNQPQHF. The CDR3 DNA sequence: TGTGCCAGCAGCTTAGAGGCGGCCGGCAATCAGCCCCAGCATTTT.

The rearrangement joins TRBV10-3 to TRBJ1-2; 10 nucleotides agree with TRBD1. The germline gives CDR1 ENHRY, CDR2 SYGVKD. The CDR3 consists of 18 residues. Trimming at V came to 3 bases and at J to 3 bases, leaving 13 bases not matched to a gene. The CDR3 sequence: CAISDRAPGQGIHYGYTF. The CDR3 DNA follows: TGTGCCATCAGTGACCGAGCACCGGGACAGGGGATTCACTATGGCTACACCTTC.

The sample holds a few counts of this clonotype. The chain employs TRBV7-9 and TRBJ2-2; 7 bases are a match to TRBD1. The CDR3 runs 14 residues. Trimming cost V 3 bases and J 5 bases; bases outside gene matches: 3. CDR1 is SEHNR, CDR2 FQNEAQ, per germline (reference sequence). As DNA, the CDR3 is TGTGCCAGCAGCTTCACAGGGGCAACCGGGGAGCTGTTTTTT. This gives the protein CASSFTGATGELFF.

This clonotype was seen once. The V gene is TRBV7-9, the J gene TRBJ2-7, with D perhaps matching TRBD1 (6 bases). Germline loops: CDR1 SEHNR, CDR2 FQNEAQ (reference sequence). The CDR3 spans 14 residues. The V gene lost 4 bases and the J gene lost 3 bases, with 13 bases spanning the gap. The CDR3: CASSSTDRGYEQYF. The DNA of the CDR3 is TGTGCCAGCAGCTCAACGGACAGAGGCTACGAGCAGTACTTC. Full variable domain (missing parts from reference TRBV7-9 and TRBJ2-7): DTGVSQNPRHKITKRGQNVTFRCDPISEHNRLYWYRQTLGQGPEFLTYFQNEAQLEKSRLLSDRFSAERPKGSFSTLEIQRTEQGDSAMYLCASSSTDRGYEQYFGPGTRLTVT.

The table lists this clonotype with a few counts. The V call is TRBV6-1, the J call TRBJ2-1; D not certain. CDR3 length: 14 residues. Trimming cost V 2 bases and J 10 bases, with 15 bases left between them. Germline V gene lookup returns CDR1 MNHNS and CDR2 SASEGT. The CDR3, as DNA: TGTGCCAGCAGTGAAACGCCGCTCCTAGGGGAGCAGTTCTTC. Its protein product is CASSETPLLGEQFF.

This clonotype was seen many times. The rearrangement uses TRBV12-3 or TRBV12-4 and TRBJ1-3; D call uncertain. V lost 2 bases, J lost 1 base, and 9 bases lay in between. The CDR3 consists of 15 residues. CDR3 DNA sequence: TGTGCCAGCAGTTTACAGTGGGAATCTGGAAACACCATATATTTT. It yields the protein CASSLQWESGNTIYF.

This clonotype was seen many times. This chain joins TRBV2 and TRBJ1-2; 8 nucleotides agree with TRBD1. The V and J ends lost 3 bases and 4 bases, in that order; junction bases with no gene match: 4. Germline V gives CDR1 SNHLY, CDR2 FYNNEI. The CDR3 contains 14 residues. The CDR3 DNA reads TGTGCCAGCAGTGAGTGGGACAGGAGCTATGGCTACACCTTC. Translation: CASSEWDRSYGYTF.